This TCR beta chain was retrieved from a study of blood T cell repertoires in COVID-19 (dated by TCRdb to about 2020). About the investigation overall: Samples from collaborators originated in the United States, Italy and Spain and spanned both the acute and convalescent phases of COVID-19. The repertoires were made available in a free public database intended to serve as a resource for research on the immune response to SARS-CoV-2. The samples were drawn from two sources: the first 160 participants of the ongoing ImmuneRACE study, and about 1,300 subjects contributed by 6 global collaborators. Where available, HLA class I and class II types were taken from metadata supplied by the sample provider and were not determined by assay-based typing. The material from the prospective study consisted of cDNA or gDNA derived from T cells, B-cell-depleted T cells, or PBMCs. The dataset comprised deeply sampled blood TCRbeta repertoires from subjects exposed to, actively infected with, or recovered from COVID-19. Nearly every sample came with metadata listing a de-identified subject ID, COVID-19 status, age in years and sex. What the research found in general, with its limitations: Clinical and demographic metadata were provided uncurated, with the amount varying by source and participant.

In regard to this clone: Its binding antigen is unknown. Per-nucleotide qualities are absent, and no much larger clonotype sits a single base away.

The immunoSEQ Assay, a bias-controlled multiplex PCR, was used to amplify TCRbeta CDR3 regions from genomic DNA. Processing in the source paper ran as follows. The number of nucleated cells in each sample was estimated from the amplification of reference gene primers within the assay. Sequence reads were collapsed and filtered to measure the absolute abundance of every unique TCRbeta CDR3 rearrangement. For each sample, productive Simpson clonality was calculated as the square root of Simpson's diversity index across productive rearrangements. The table was pulled from immuneACCESS by TCRdb, which kept in-frame rearrangements only. Such tables lose some clones; where checked, under half of the loss comes from unresolved V genes, and the rest has no known cause. That table furnishes V, J and clone size, whereas the DNA furnished D and trimming. The sample contains about 110,000 clones, 82% of them found a single time. Of the sample, approximately 7.9% falls within the top ten clones.

Whole blood was collected in K2EDTA tubes by collaborating institutions according to the institutions' own protocols. For TCRbeta analysis, collaborators shipped samples as frozen whole blood, isolated PBMCs, or DNA extracted from either of those sample types. The clonotype originates from a man aged 65 to 79 with acute or convalescent COVID-19. The sequenced sample consisted of peripheral blood.

The CDR3 region has the sequence CASSPGTANTEAFF. The DNA is TGCGCCAGCAGCCCTGGGACAGCGAACACTGAAGCTTTCTTT. The chain couples TRBV5-1 to TRBJ1-1, with 7 junctional bases fitting TRBD1. The CDR3 covers 14 residues, taking in both the cysteine and the phenylalanine. The CDR3 DNA has 42 bases and is translated from base 1. As encoded in the germline V gene, CDR1 is SGHRS while CDR2 is YFSETQ. After removal of 4 bases from V and 1 base from J, the junction retains 4 bases not matched to a gene.